A selection of T cell receptor beta chains follows, all from one sample in a study of cytomegalovirus exposure and HLA in healthy donors. The protocol was immunoSEQ multiplex PCR, while the TCRdb copy is restricted to in-frame clones and leaves out a portion. This table holds roughly 100,000 clones, 13% to 15% found once. Sequences were obtained from PBMCs. Source of these receptors: a female donor in good health and CMV-seronegative. The CDR3 runs from the conserved cysteine through the conserved F or W. Fields, in order: D gene, clone size, V gene, J gene, CDR3 protein, CDR3 DNA. A D gene is named only where the DNA matches it firmly. Size is omitted from some rows. Given values are once, few, many or a class for expanded clones.

D gene: TRBD1
clone size: -
V gene: TRBV4-3
J gene: TRBJ1-2
CDR3 protein: CASSQEGQGVYGYTF
CDR3 DNA: TGCGCCAGCAGCCAAGAGGGACAGGGCGTCTATGGCTACACCTTC

D gene: TRBD1
clone size: few
V gene: TRBV28
J gene: TRBJ1-1
CDR3 protein: CASSPPDRRTEAFF
CDR3 DNA: TGTGCCAGCAGTCCCCCGGACAGGCGCACTGAAGCTTTCTTT

D gene: -
clone size: few
V gene: TRBV20-1
J gene: TRBJ1-2
CDR3 protein: CSALRYGYTF
CDR3 DNA: TGCAGTGCGCTTCGGTATGGCTACACCTTC

D gene: TRBD2
clone size: -
V gene: TRBV11-2
J gene: TRBJ2-7
CDR3 protein: CASSSPRVGGRTKNYEQYF
CDR3 DNA: TGTGCCAGCAGCTCACCTAGGGTGGGGGGGAGGACTAAAAATTACGAGCAGTACTTC

D gene: -
clone size: few
V gene: TRBV4-3
J gene: TRBJ1-2
CDR3 protein: CASSQDSGLKYGYTF
CDR3 DNA: TGCGCCAGCAGCCAAGATTCAGGGTTGAAGTATGGCTACACCTTC

D gene: -
clone size: few
V gene: TRBV23-1
J gene: TRBJ1-4
CDR3 protein: CASSQSQTGEKLFF
CDR3 DNA: TGCGCCAGCAGTCAATCGCAGACGGGTGAAAAACTGTTTTTT

D gene: -
clone size: few
V gene: TRBV29-1
J gene: TRBJ1-1
CDR3 protein: CSVARSALGTEAFF
CDR3 DNA: TGCAGCGTTGCCCGTTCCGCTCTCGGCACTGAAGCTTTCTTT

D gene: TRBD2
clone size: -
V gene: TRBV7-3
J gene: TRBJ2-1
CDR3 protein: CASSLMLAGAGEQFF
CDR3 DNA: TGTGCCAGCAGCTTAATGCTAGCGGGAGCTGGTGAGCAGTTCTTC

D gene: TRBD2
clone size: few
V gene: TRBV7-2
J gene: TRBJ2-7
CDR3 protein: CASSLVGSGGQHEQYF
CDR3 DNA: TGTGCCAGCAGCTTAGTCGGTAGCGGGGGGCAACACGAGCAGTACTTC

D gene: -
clone size: -
V gene: TRBV5-1
J gene: TRBJ1-2
CDR3 protein: CASSIGSGRDYGYTF
CDR3 DNA: TGCGCCAGCAGCATAGGGAGTGGACGGGACTATGGCTACACCTTC

D gene: TRBD1
clone size: once
V gene: TRBV7-6
J gene: TRBJ2-2
CDR3 protein: CASSSNRGGELFF
CDR3 DNA: TGTGCCAGCAGCTCCAACAGGGGCGGGGAGCTGTTTTTT

D gene: -
clone size: few
V gene: TRBV19
J gene: TRBJ2-3
CDR3 protein: CASSGVRGRGTQYF
CDR3 DNA: TGTGCCAGTAGTGGGGTTCGCGGGCGGGGAACGCAGTATTTT

D gene: -
clone size: few
V gene: TRBV7-7
J gene: TRBJ1-1
CDR3 protein: CASSLSENTEAFF
CDR3 DNA: TGTGCTAGCAGCTTATCAGAGAACACTGAAGCTTTCTTT